These T cell receptor beta chains were read from a single sample in a study of shared T cell receptors in the human thymus. TCRdb keeps only in-frame clones here, not all; method: immunoSEQ multiplex PCR. Of hundreds of thousands of clones listed, around 78% are singletons. These records were also assigned to another study, of human thymus T cells.

The sample consisted of thymocytes. The receptors shown here come from a boy less than two years old with a congenital heart defect. The CDR3 runs from the conserved cysteine through the conserved F or W. D genes are given only for firm matches. Size is stated for part of the rows, as once, few or many counts, or as a class when the clone is expanded.

>-|TRBV18|-|TRBJ2-5
CASSGGTGEETQYF
TGTGCCAGCTCAGGGGGTACGGGGGAAGAGACCCAGTACTTC
>-|TRBV5-1|-|TRBJ2-3
CASSYTGPTDTQYF
TGCGCCAGCAGCTATACAGGTCCCACAGATACGCAGTATTTT
>-|TRBV10-3|-|TRBJ1-2
CAISARLPNYGYTF
TGTGCCATCAGTGCCAGGCTACCTAACTATGGCTACACCTTC
>-|TRBV13|-|TRBJ2-7
CASSPGGTTYEQYF
TGTGCCAGCAGCCCAGGGGGGACAACCTACGAGCAGTACTTC
>-|TRBV2|-|TRBJ2-7
CASPVRGMQRWEQYF
TGTGCCAGCCCAGTTCGGGGGATGCAACGGTGGGAGCAGTACTTC
>-|TRBV6-1|TRBD1|TRBJ1-1
CASSIRDRYTEAFF
TGTGCCAGCAGTATCCGGGACAGGTACACTGAAGCTTTCTTT
>-|TRBV27|TRBD2|TRBJ2-3
CASSPLRLAGAADTQYF
TGTGCCAGCAGCCCACTGAGACTAGCGGGAGCGGCAGATACGCAGTATTTT
>-|TRBV15|TRBD2|TRBJ2-7
CATSGREFPGRSYEQYF
TGTGCCACCAGCGGACGAGAATTTCCCGGGAGGAGCTACGAGCAGTACTTC
>-|TRBV4-3|-|TRBJ2-2
CASSQESRVPTGELFF
TGCGCCAGCAGCCAAGAATCCAGGGTGCCCACCGGGGAGCTGTTTTTT
>-|TRBV11-2|-|TRBJ2-7
CASSLDPGLSSYEQYF
TGTGCCAGCAGCTTAGATCCAGGATTGAGCTCCTACGAGCAGTACTTC
>-|TRBV5-1|-|TRBJ2-5
CASSAGRTLETQYF
TGCGCCAGCAGCGCAGGACGGACACTGGAGACCCAGTACTTC
>-|TRBV27|-|TRBJ1-5
CASSPAGGVQPQHF
TGTGCCAGCAGTCCAGCCGGGGGAGTTCAGCCCCAGCATTTT
>-|TRBV4-3|TRBD1|TRBJ2-7
CASSHSGTGVDEQYF
TGCGCCAGCAGCCACTCCGGGACAGGGGTGGACGAGCAGTACTTC
>-|TRBV7-8|-|TRBJ2-3
CASSFHHGGRPDTQYF
TGTGCCAGCAGCTTTCACCACGGGGGACGGCCAGATACGCAGTATTTT
>-|TRBV7-9|TRBD2|TRBJ2-1
CASSLRPLAGKLGEQFF
TGTGCCAGCAGCTTACGCCCACTAGCGGGAAAATTGGGGGAGCAGTTCTTC
>-|TRBV27|-|TRBJ2-3
CASRGDTQYF
TGTGCCAGCAGGGGCGATACGCAGTATTTT
>-|TRBV27|-|TRBJ1-1
CASSDSSNTEAFF
TGTGCCAGTAGTGACAGTTCGAACACTGAAGCTTTCTTT
>-|TRBV25-1|-|TRBJ2-1
CASSAEFEAYNEQFF
TGTGCCAGCAGTGCTGAATTTGAGGCCTACAATGAGCAGTTCTTC
>few|TRBV10-2|TRBD2|TRBJ2-7
CASSESTSGRKEGYEQYF
TGCGCCAGCAGTGAGTCGACTAGCGGAAGGAAAGAGGGCTACGAGCAGTACTTC
>-|TRBV13|TRBD2|TRBJ2-1
CASSSVLAGHNEQFF
TGTGCCAGCAGCTCCGTTCTAGCGGGGCACAATGAGCAGTTCTTC
>-|TRBV27|-|TRBJ1-2
CASRHAPSPLYGYTF
TGTGCCAGCAGACACGCCCCTAGTCCCCTCTATGGCTACACCTTC
>-|TRBV19|TRBD2|TRBJ2-7
CASSIKKKAGGSYEQYF
TGTGCCAGTAGTATAAAGAAAAAAGCGGGAGGATCCTACGAGCAGTACTTC
>-|TRBV6-4|-|TRBJ1-2
CASRGWDGGFYGYTF
TGTGCCAGCAGAGGTTGGGACGGGGGATTCTATGGCTACACCTTC
>-|TRBV4-3|-|TRBJ2-3
CASSQDSSAGCTDTQYF
TGCGCCAGCAGCCAAGATTCGTCGGCGGGATGCACAGATACGCAGTATTTT
>-|TRBV30|TRBD2|TRBJ2-3
CAWSGVAGGPADTQYF
TGTGCCTGGAGTGGGGTAGCGGGAGGGCCCGCAGATACGCAGTATTTT
>-|TRBV4-3|TRBD2|TRBJ2-1
CASSQRLAGGINEQFF
TGCGCCAGCAGCCAAAGGCTAGCGGGAGGGATAAATGAGCAGTTCTTC
>-|TRBV28|TRBD1|TRBJ2-5
CASSATVQGAHETQYF
TGTGCCAGCAGTGCCACGGTCCAGGGGGCTCATGAGACCCAGTACTTC
>-|TRBV19|TRBD2|TRBJ2-1
CASSNGLAGNEQFF
TGTGCCAGTAGTAACGGACTAGCGGGGAATGAGCAGTTCTTC
>-|TRBV25-1|-|TRBJ2-2
CASSGEGGVPNTGELFF
TGTGCCAGCTCTGGGGAGGGGGGAGTCCCTAACACCGGGGAGCTGTTTTTT
>once|TRBV28|TRBD2|TRBJ2-7
CASSYRREGHYEQYF
TGTGCCAGCAGTTATAGGAGGGAGGGCCACTACGAGCAGTACTTC
>-|TRBV10-1|TRBD1|TRBJ2-7
CASSSGVGGSTYEQYF
TGCGCCAGCAGTTCAGGGGTAGGGGGCTCAACCTACGAGCAGTACTTC